This TCR beta chain originates from a study of cytomegalovirus exposure and HLA in healthy donors. Points from the study as a whole: Among CMV-associated TCR beta chains, most appeared HLA-restricted in a later analysis. A later analysis associated roughly 15,000 TCR beta sequences with HLA alleles at a 0.05 false discovery rate. Equally common other TCR beta chains were less clonally expanded than HLA-associated ones, a later analysis found. The classifier reportedly diagnosed cytomegalovirus status with high sensitivity and specificity.

Turning to this clone: The antigen remains unidentified.

The CDR3 extends over 16 amino acids. CDR1 SQVTM and CDR2 ANQGSEA come from the germline V gene. With V trimmed by 1 base and J by 10 bases, 15 bases remained unmatched. This PCR relied on a set of 60 Vbeta primers and 13 Jbeta primers. The protocol was immunoSEQ multiplex PCR, while the TCRdb copy is restricted to in-frame clones and leaves out a portion. The repertoire consists of 90,000 to 120,000 clones, with 73% occurring once and the leading ten covering roughly 8.2%. Sample: PBMCs. The TCR was taken from a young man in good health and CMV-seronegative. The rearrangement joins TRBV29-1 to TRBJ2-3, with TRBD2 identical over 9 bases. The chain's CDR3 is CSVEGGLAGPKNAQYF. The CDR3 DNA reads as TGCAGCGTTGAAGGAGGGCTAGCGGGGCCTAAAAATGCGCAGTATTTT.